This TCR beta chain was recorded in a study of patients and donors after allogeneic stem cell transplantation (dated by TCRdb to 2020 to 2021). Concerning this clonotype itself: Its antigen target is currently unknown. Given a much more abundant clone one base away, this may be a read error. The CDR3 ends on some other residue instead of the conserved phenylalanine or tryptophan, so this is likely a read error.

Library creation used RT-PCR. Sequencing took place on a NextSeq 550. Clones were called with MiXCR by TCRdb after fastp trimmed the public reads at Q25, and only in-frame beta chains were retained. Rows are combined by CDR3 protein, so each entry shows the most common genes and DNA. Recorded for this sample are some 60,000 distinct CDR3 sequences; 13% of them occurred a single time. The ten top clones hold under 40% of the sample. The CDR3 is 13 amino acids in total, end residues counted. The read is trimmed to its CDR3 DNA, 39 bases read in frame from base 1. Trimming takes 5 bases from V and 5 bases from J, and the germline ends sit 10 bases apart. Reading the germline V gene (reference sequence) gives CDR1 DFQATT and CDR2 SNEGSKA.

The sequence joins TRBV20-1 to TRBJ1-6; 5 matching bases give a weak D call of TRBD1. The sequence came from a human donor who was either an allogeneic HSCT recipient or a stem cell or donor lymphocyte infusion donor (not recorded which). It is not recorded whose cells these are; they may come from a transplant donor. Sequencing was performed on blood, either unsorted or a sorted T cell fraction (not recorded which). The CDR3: CSAFDSNNSPLHY. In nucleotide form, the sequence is TGCAGTGCTTTCGACAGCAATAATTCACCCCTCCACTAT.